This TCR beta chain was identified during a study of shared clonotypes between healthy human individuals. The method was immunoSEQ multiplex PCR; TCRdb's version includes in-frame clones alone and lacks a portion of them. The sample shows about 2.3 million clones, more than 85% of them seen only once. For this clone: One junction end does not reproduce the germline sequence, and a read error may be involved.

The germline V gene has CDR1 KGHSH and CDR2 LQKENI. This CDR3 is built from 18 residues. The chain recombines TRBV18 with TRBJ2-6, with 9 bases lining up with TRBD1. The receptor comes from a man between 18 and 35 years old in good health. Some clones in this sample may be carry-over from other donors' samples. Material for sequencing was naive CD4+ T cells from PBMCs. Subset specified: CD45RA+ positively selected. The CDR3 coding sequence is TGTGCCAGCTCACCAACCGGGACAGGGCTTCCTGGGGCCAACGCCCTGACTTTC. Its protein is CASSPTGTGLPGANALTF.